This T cell receptor beta chain originates from a study of Graves' ophthalmopathy and Graves' hyperthyroidism. Study overall: At the time of initial diagnosis and before any treatment, peripheral blood was collected.

This CDR3 has 15 residues. Per the germline V gene, CDR1 is SEHNR and CDR2 is FQNEAQ (reference sequence). V lost 4 bases to trimming and J lost 2 bases, with 14 bases between them. This clonotype was seen at least ten times. No antigen is known for it. The authors amplified TCR beta CDR3 regions from RNA transcripts. An opening RT-PCR round employed HTBI primers and preceded a second-round multiplex PCR. TCRdb re-analysed the multiplex PCR reads in MiXCR, keeping a single row per CDR3 protein. The table records approximately 640,000 distinct CDR3 sequences, roughly 39% of them present only once. Study-level findings and limits: From stable hyperthyroidism, ophthalmopathy was separated by a 13-signature model with about 88% sensitivity and roughly 84% specificity.

The sequencing input was peripheral blood. J is TRBJ1-2 and V is TRBV7-9; no definite D call. The source of this sequence is an adult man with Graves' ophthalmopathy. The DNA for the CDR3 is TGTGCCAGCAGCTCCCGCCCTCAGGCGAACTATGGCTACACCTTC. Translated, it gives CASSSRPQANYGYTF.